Shown below are 7 T cell receptor beta chains from a single sample sequenced in a study of CD8+ T cells in alopecia areata. Following extraction, RNA underwent reverse transcription to cDNA, which served as the sequencing template. The method was immunoSEQ multiplex PCR; TCRdb's version includes in-frame clones alone and lacks a portion of them. In the table there are 160,000 or so clones, 50% to 65% of which are singletons. The material was CD8+ T cells sorted from blood, obtained at week 0. The receptor set was obtained from a human donor with alopecia areata.

A word on this clone: Other DNA sequences in this specimen translate into the identical CDR3. The V call is TRBV29-1, the J call TRBJ2-5, with D uncertain. Judging by the DNA end, TRBJ2-7 fits better; the J call may be wrong. Germline V gene data show CDR1 as SQVTM and CDR2 as ANQGSEA. The CDR3 contains 11 residues. The chain's CDR3 is CSVESSYEQYF. The CDR3 coding sequence is TGCAGCGTTGAGTCGTCCTACGAGCAGTACTTC.

The J gene is TRBJ2-7, the V gene TRBV7-6; 7 nucleotides line up with TRBD1. The V and J ends lost 5 bases and 5 bases, in that order; junction bases with no gene match: 9. The CDR3 contains 14 residues. The germline CDR1 and CDR2 sequences are SGHVS and FNYEAQ. Here the CDR3 reads CASSQTGLDDEQYF. The CDR3, as DNA: TGTGCCAGCAGCCAGACAGGGCTTGACGACGAGCAGTACTTC.

This sequence joins TRBV15 and TRBJ1-1; D uncertain. CDR1 is LNHNV and CDR2 is YYDKDF in the germline V gene (reference sequence). Trimming pared 0 bases from V and 11 bases from J, leaving 13 bases between. There are 13 residues in the CDR3. CDR3 DNA sequence: TGTGCCACCAGCAGAGATGGACCAGGTACGGCTTTCTTT. Translating gives CATSRDGPGTAFF.

The genes are TRBV30 and TRBJ1-1; D is uncertain. This CDR3 has 13 amino acids. Germline V lookup: CDR1 GTSNPN, CDR2 SVGIG (reference sequence). The V end lost 1 base, the J end lost 2 bases, and 8 bases lay between the germline ends. CDR3 DNA sequence: TGTGCCTGGAGTGGACTGATTAACACTGAAGCTTTCTTT. Translated, it gives CAWSGLINTEAFF.

This clone was picked up a small number of times. V and J are TRBV9 and TRBJ2-2, with 9 bases matching TRBD1. CDR3 length equals 17 residues. The V gene's germline CDR1 is SGDLS and CDR2 YYNGEE. V lost 2 bases, J lost 2 bases, and 7 bases stayed unmatched. The CDR3 loop is CASSVGGQGRNTGELFF. The CDR3 DNA sequence: TGTGCCAGCAGCGTCGGAGGACAGGGGAGAAACACCGGGGAGCTGTTTTTT.

The chain joins TRBV4-2 to TRBJ1-6; D perhaps matches TRBD1 (6 bases). V lost 8 bases, J lost 10 bases, and 21 bases lay in between. Looked up from germline, CDR1 is LGHNA and CDR2 is YNFKEQ. The CDR3 has 15 residues. In DNA form, the CDR3 reads TGTGCCAGCGCGGATACTCACAGGGATCTCTCACCCCTCCACTTT. Its protein is CASADTHRDLSPLHF.

In DNA form, the CDR3 reads TGTGCCAGCAGTTCAGGGGTTGAGCAGTACTTC. Amino acids: CASSSGVEQYF. The chain couples TRBV6-5 to TRBJ2-5, with D possibly TRBD1 on 6 matching bases. V lost 4 bases, J lost 11 bases, and 11 bases lay in between. The CDR3 contains 11 residues. The V gene's germline CDR1 is MNHEY and CDR2 SVGAGI.